The 4 T cell receptor beta chains given below trace back to one sample, sequenced in a study of T cells in Graves' hyperthyroidism and ophthalmopathy. From RNA transcripts, TCR beta CDR3 regions were amplified. Using the HTBI primer set, a first-round RT-PCR was run on the TCR CDR3. TCRdb independently ran MiXCR on the multiplex PCR reads; one entry per CDR3 protein. This table holds about 420,000 distinct CDR3 sequences, roughly an eighth found once. The sample consisted of blood. The receptors were sampled from a young woman with Graves' hyperthyroidism.

This clonotype was recorded a few times. The chain employs TRBV9 and TRBJ2-1, with 7 bases that match TRBD2. The germline gives CDR1 SGDLS, CDR2 YYNGEE. The CDR3 is 14 amino acids. Germline trimming cut 4 bases from V and 5 bases from J; bases unmatched to any gene: 6. CDR3 coding DNA: TGTGCCAGCAGCCCCGGGGGGAGTAACAATGAGCAGTTCTTC. It yields the protein CASSPGGSNNEQFF. Based on the CDR3 plus reference TRBV9 and TRBJ2-1, the full variable domain is DSGVTQTPKHLITATGQRVTLRCSPRSGDLSVYWYQQSLDQGLQFLIQYYNGEERAKGNILERFSAQQFPDLHSELNLSSLELGDSALYFCASSPGGSNNEQFFGPGTRLTVL.

This clonotype has at least ten counts. The chain is built from TRBV6-1 and TRBJ1-1; possible D gene TRBD1, 5 bases. V shed 2 bases and J shed 1 base, with 11 bases lying between them. This CDR3 has 15 residues. Germline CDR1 MNHNS, CDR2 SASEGT. CDR3: CASSEHPGTNTEAFF. CDR3 coding DNA: TGTGCCAGCAGTGAACATCCGGGGACGAACACTGAAGCTTTCTTT.

Many counts were recorded for this clonotype. V usage is TRBV3-1 and J usage is TRBJ2-7, with D perhaps TRBD1 or TRBD2 (5 bases each). CDR3 length equals 14 residues. V shed 4 bases and J shed 3 bases, with 13 bases lying between them. Looked up from germline, CDR1 is LGHDT and CDR2 is YNNKEL (reference sequence). CDR3 DNA sequence: TGTGCCAGCAGCCCCCGGGACGCTCACTACGAGCAGTACTTC. It encodes CASSPRDAHYEQYF.

The V gene is TRBV30, the J gene TRBJ1-2, with TRBD1 as a possible D gene (5 bases). The CDR3 consists of 13 residues. V was shortened by 5 bases and J by 8 bases, with 18 bases between the two germline ends. Germline lookup yields CDR1 GTSNPN and CDR2 SVGIG (reference sequence). The chain's CDR3 is CAWAFEGRSGYTF. In nucleotides, the CDR3 is TGTGCCTGGGCCTTTGAGGGGCGCTCAGGCTACACCTTC.